The 28 T cell receptor beta chains given below trace back to one sample, sequenced in a study of blood T cell repertoires in COVID-19. Sequenced by immunoSEQ multiplex PCR; TCRdb stores in-frame clones only, minus some. Of just over 25,000 clones detected, around 90% appear once; the ten largest clones hold roughly 7.2%. Sequencing was done on a sample of peripheral blood. These receptors were collected from a human donor in a cohort sampled during active COVID-19.

This clone was observed a single time. CDR3 nucleotide sequence: TGTGCCAGCAGCCAAGATTTTCCAGCGGGAGGGCCCACAGATACGCAGTATTTT. Translating it yields CASSQDFPAGGPTDTQYF. The rearrangement uses TRBV3-1 (or the pseudogene TRBV3-2) and TRBJ2-3; 10 nucleotides match TRBD2. The germline V gene has CDR1 LGHDT and CDR2 YNNKEL (reference sequence). CDR3 size: 18 residues. With V trimmed by 0 bases and J by 2 bases, 8 bases remained unmatched.

V gene TRBV7-2 combines with J gene TRBJ2-3; 10 bases fit TRBD2. V dropped 2 bases and J dropped 1; count of bases not matched to a gene: 3. Germline values: CDR1 SGHTA, CDR2 FQGNSA. This CDR3 spans 16 amino acids. CDR3 DNA: TGTGCCAGCAGCTTATACGGGACTAGCGGCACAGATACGCAGTATTTT. Protein product: CASSLYGTSGTDTQYF.

V gene TRBV7-2 combines with J gene TRBJ2-1; TRBD2 agrees at 7 bases. This CDR3 comprises 15 residues. CDR1 and CDR2 from the germline V gene are SGHTA and FQGNSA. The junction had 13 bases not matched to a gene; V was cut back by 5 bases and J by 9 bases. The CDR3 DNA reads as TGTGCCAGCAGCCCAAGTACGGGAGGCTTAATTGAGCAGTTCTTC. Translated: CASSPSTGGLIEQFF.

This chain uses TRBV6-1 with TRBJ1-5; D might be TRBD1 (5 bases). Germline assignment: CDR1 MNHNS and CDR2 SASEGT. The CDR3 has 13 residues. V lost 3 bases and J 7 bases, leaving 10 bases between the germline ends. The CDR3 loop is CASSEGGWQPQHF. In DNA, the CDR3 is TGTGCCAGCAGTGAGGGGGGGTGGCAGCCCCAGCATTTT.

The chain couples TRBV24-1 to TRBJ2-7, with D maybe TRBD2 (6 bases). The CDR3 runs 14 residues. Germline CDR1 KGHDR, CDR2 SFDVKD. Trimming left V 7 bases short and J 0 bases short, with 12 bases between. The CDR3 DNA reads as TGTGCCACCAGCGCGGGACTGCCCTCCTACGAGCAGTACTTC. Translation: CATSAGLPSYEQYF.

The chain couples TRBV12-3 or TRBV12-4 to TRBJ1-5; D remains ambiguous. V gave up 7 bases and J gave up 6 bases, with 13 bases separating them. This CDR3 is built from 13 residues. The CDR3 loop reads CASTEQSAQPQHF. The CDR3 DNA reads as TGTGCCAGCACCGAACAGAGTGCTCAGCCCCAGCATTTT.

CDR3 DNA sequence: TGTGCCAGCAGCTTAACTAGCGGGGGGGCCGGTGAGCAGTTCTTC. Translated, it gives CASSLTSGGAGEQFF. This chain connects TRBV7-7 to TRBJ2-1, with TRBD2 matching 13 bases. Germline values: CDR1 SSHAT, CDR2 FNYEAQ (reference sequence). There are 15 residues in the CDR3. V lost 2 bases, J lost 9 bases, and 4 bases stayed unmatched.

The V and J genes are TRBV7-9 and TRBJ1-1, with D possibly being TRBD1 (5 bases). V lost 1 base and J 8 bases, leaving 8 bases between the germline ends. The germline gives CDR1 SEHNR, CDR2 FQNEAQ (reference sequence). This CDR3 region has 12 residues. The CDR3: CASSLEAGEAFF. For the CDR3, the DNA is TGTGCCAGCAGCTTAGAGGCAGGGGAAGCTTTCTTT. The full variable domain, its missing parts supplied by reference TRBV7-9 and TRBJ1-1, is DTGVSQNPRHKITKRGQNVTFRCDPISEHNRLYWYRQTLGQGPEFLTYFQNEAQLEKSRLLSDRFSAERPKGSFSTLEIQRTEQGDSAMYLCASSLEAGEAFFGQGTRLTVV.

The chain is built from TRBV15 and TRBJ2-1, with a weak D call TRBD2 (5 bases). Germline CDR1 and CDR2: LNHNV and YYDKDF (reference sequence). The CDR3 extends over 12 amino acids. V lost 0 bases, J lost 13 bases, and 10 bases lay in between. The DNA of the CDR3 is TGTGCCACCAGCAGAGATAGAGGGCTACAGTTCTTC. Residues: CATSRDRGLQFF.

The V call is TRBV27, the J call TRBJ2-7, with D maybe TRBD1 (6 bases). The CDR3 runs 13 residues. Trimming shortened V by 7 bases and J by 12 bases, and 22 bases separated the two germline ends. Germline V gene sequence: CDR1 MNHEY, CDR2 SMNVEV (reference sequence). In DNA form, the CDR3 reads TGTGCCAGCACCACGAGCAGGGGTGCAGTGCGGTACTTC. This translates into CASTTSRGAVRYF.

CDR3 protein: CASGSPLSAGEAFF. CDR3 nucleotide sequence: TGTGCTAGTGGTTCCCCCCTTTCGGCAGGTGAAGCTTTCTTT. V usage is TRBV12-5 and J usage is TRBJ1-1; D uncertain. The CDR3 is made up of 14 amino acids. The V end was cut by 4 bases, the J end by 7 bases, with 16 bases between. The germline gives CDR1 LGHNT, CDR2 FRNRAP.

The chain joins TRBV3-1 (or the pseudogene TRBV3-2) to TRBJ2-7; D call uncertain. Germline assignment: CDR1 LGHDT and CDR2 YNNKEL (reference sequence). The CDR3 loop spans 11 amino acids. The ends were cut back, 2 bases at V and 7 bases at J, with 6 bases in the middle. CDR3 bases: TGTGCCAGCAGCCAAACATGGGAGCAGTACTTC. Its translation is CASSQTWEQYF.

V usage is TRBV5-1 and J usage is TRBJ2-6, with D tentatively TRBD2 (5 bases). The CDR3 is made up of 16 amino acids. Trimming left V 0 bases short and J 3 bases short, with 10 bases between. CDR1 and CDR2 from the germline V gene are SGHRS and YFSETQ. The CDR3 spells CASSLGPSGGANVLTF. DNA for the CDR3: TGCGCCAGCAGCTTGGGACCAAGCGGTGGGGCCAACGTCCTGACTTTC.

The CDR3 DNA sequence: TGTGCCAGCAGTCTCACAGGGTTCGAGCAGTACTTC. The encoded protein is CASSLTGFEQYF. The chain couples TRBV28 to TRBJ2-7, with D tentatively TRBD1 (6 bases). Germline V gene lookup returns CDR1 MDHEN and CDR2 SYDVKM. V dropped 5 bases and J dropped 6 bases, with 11 bases sitting between them. The CDR3 consists of 12 residues. The full variable domain, rest sourced from reference TRBV28 and TRBJ2-7, is DVKVTQSSRYLVKRTGEKVFLECVQDMDHENMFWYRQDPGLGLRLIYFSYDVKMKEKGDIPEGYSVSREKKERFSLILESASTNQTSMYLCASSLTGFEQYFGPGTRLTVT.

V gene TRBV28 combines with J gene TRBJ1-2, with D possibly matching TRBD1 (5 bases). Germline V gene sequence: CDR1 MDHEN, CDR2 SYDVKM. The CDR3 contains 12 residues. Trimming took off 3 bases at V and 7 bases at J, with 9 bases between the two ends. CDR3 sequence reads: CASSFGGIGYTF. In DNA, the CDR3 is TGTGCCAGCAGTTTTGGGGGGATTGGCTACACCTTC.

This chain uses TRBV19 with TRBJ2-5; 8 bases line up with TRBD2. CDR1 is LNHDA and CDR2 is SQIVND in the germline V gene (reference sequence). Losses at the gene ends were 3 bases for V and 0 bases for J; bases not matched to a gene: 3. CDR3 length equals 15 residues. For the CDR3, the DNA is TGTGCCAGTAGTATCCAGCGGGGGAACCAAGAGACCCAGTACTTC. This gives the protein CASSIQRGNQETQYF.

The chain links TRBV6-5 to TRBJ1-5; the match to TRBD1 covers 9 bases. J gave up 7 bases and V 7 bases, and 8 bases lay outside the gene matches. The CDR3 has 14 residues. Germline values: CDR1 MNHEY, CDR2 SVGAGI. CDR3 residues: CASMLQGAGQPQHF. CDR3 coding DNA: TGTGCCAGCATGTTACAGGGGGCGGGCCAGCCCCAGCATTTT.

The chain carries TRBV6-5 and TRBJ1-3; tentatively, D is TRBD1 (5 bases). Looked up from germline, CDR1 is MNHEY and CDR2 is SVGAGI. The CDR3 sequence is 12 residues long. V was pared by 8 bases and J by 10 bases, with 15 bases between. CDR3 in DNA: TGTGCCAGCGTCAAGGACACGAAGACCATATATTTT. Its protein is CASVKDTKTIYF.

V and J are TRBV10-3 and TRBJ1-5; 7 positions match TRBD1. The CDR3 is 15 amino acids. J gave up 3 bases and V 3 bases, and 5 bases lay outside the gene matches. CDR1 ENHRY and CDR2 SYGVKD come from the germline V gene. CDR3 DNA sequence: TGTGCCATCAGTGACCGGACAGGAGACAATCAGCCCCAGCATTTT. This encodes CAISDRTGDNQPQHF.

The V and J genes are TRBV28 and TRBJ2-7; D is possibly TRBD1 (5 bases). Germline CDR1 is MDHEN and CDR2 is SYDVKM. V lost 5 bases and J lost 1, with 9 bases in between. The CDR3 is 13 amino acids. In DNA, the CDR3 is TGTGCCAGCAGTCAGGGCCCTTCCTACGAGCAGTACTTC. Translation: CASSQGPSYEQYF.

The CDR3 protein is CASSLRLAARLSTDTQYF. CDR3 DNA: TGTGCCAGCAGCCTGAGACTAGCGGCCAGACTGAGCACAGATACGCAGTATTTT. This chain links TRBV14 with TRBJ2-3, with TRBD2 matching 9 bases. There are 18 residues in the CDR3. Losses at the gene ends were 4 bases for V and 0 bases for J; bases not matched to a gene: 11. Germline lookup yields CDR1 SGHDN and CDR2 FVKESK.

The chain is built from TRBV3-1 (or the pseudogene TRBV3-2) and TRBJ2-7; 11 nucleotides match TRBD1. Looked up from germline, CDR1 is LGHDT and CDR2 is YNNKEL (reference sequence). CDR3 length: 15 amino acids. Losses at the gene ends were 4 bases for V and 6 bases for J; bases not matched to a gene: 8. CDR3 bases: TGTGCCAGCAGCCCAACTGGGACAGGGGGGATCGAGCAGTACTTC. This encodes CASSPTGTGGIEQYF.

V is TRBV19 and J is TRBJ1-1, with D possibly TRBD1 on 6 matching bases. Germline V gene sequence: CDR1 LNHDA, CDR2 SQIVND (reference sequence). Trimming took 5 bases from V and 12 from J, leaving 16 bases between them. The CDR3 spans 12 residues. The CDR3 nucleotides read TGTGCCAGTAGTGGCGGGGGCCCTTTGTCTTTCTTT. Its translation is CASSGGGPLSFF.

The chain links TRBV7-9 to TRBJ1-2; D gene unclear. Trimming shortened V by 8 bases and J by 2 bases, and 12 bases separated the two germline ends. CDR1 is SEHNR and CDR2 is FQNEAQ in the germline V gene (reference sequence). There are 13 residues in the CDR3. The CDR3 region is CASWGDVNYGYTF. CDR3 DNA: TGTGCCAGCTGGGGAGACGTCAACTATGGCTACACCTTC. Combining the CDR3 with reference TRBV7-9 and TRBJ1-2 gives the whole variable domain DTGVSQNPRHKITKRGQNVTFRCDPISEHNRLYWYRQTLGQGPEFLTYFQNEAQLEKSRLLSDRFSAERPKGSFSTLEIQRTEQGDSAMYLCASWGDVNYGYTFGSGTRLTVV.

This rearrangement joins TRBV5-6 to TRBJ2-7, with D possibly being TRBD2 (5 bases). V was trimmed by 6 bases and J by 4 bases, leaving 23 bases between them. The CDR3 covers 16 residues. Germline-derived CDR1 and CDR2 are SGHDT and YYEEEE. The CDR3 DNA reads as TGTGCCAGCACTCTTGTGGGGAGTTCCGCGAGGTACGAGCAGTACTTC. It specifies CASTLVGSSARYEQYF.

This sequence joins TRBV5-4 and TRBJ2-5; weak D call: TRBD2 (6 bases). This CDR3 contains 14 residues. V dropped 3 bases and J dropped 1 base, with 10 bases sitting between them. In germline, CDR1 is SGHNT, CDR2 YYREEE (reference sequence). The CDR3 DNA follows: TGTGCCAGCAGCTCCCGGGACTCCCAAGAGACCCAGTACTTC. The encoded protein is CASSSRDSQETQYF. Based on the CDR3 plus reference TRBV5-4 and TRBJ2-5, the full variable domain is ETGVTQSPTHLIKTRGQQVTLRCSSQSGHNTVSWYQQALGQGPQFIFQYYREEENGRGNFPPRFSGLQFPNYSSELNVNALELDDSALYLCASSSRDSQETQYFGPGTRLLVL.

The CDR3 DNA is TGTGCCAGCAGCTCGGACCGGGACAGGGAGTATTTT. This sequence encodes CASSSDRDREYF. This chain links TRBV5-4 with TRBJ2-3, with 9 nucleotides matching TRBD1. There are 12 residues in the CDR3. With 3 bases clipped from V and 13 bases from J, the junction kept 6 bases outside the gene matches. From germline, CDR1 is SGHNT and CDR2 YYREEE (reference sequence).

The rearrangement links TRBV5-6 to TRBJ2-4; tentatively, D is TRBD2 (6 bases). V shed 4 bases and J shed 6 bases, with 11 bases lying between them. This CDR3 region has 13 residues. Germline V gene lookup returns CDR1 SGHDT and CDR2 YYEEEE. CDR3 protein: CASSGGTPNIQYF. In DNA, the CDR3 is TGTGCCAGCAGCGGGGGGACCCCAAACATTCAGTACTTC. Full variable domain (outside the CDR3, taken from reference TRBV5-6 and TRBJ2-4): DAGVTQSPTHLIKTRGQQVTLRCSPKSGHDTVSWYQQALGQGPQFIFQYYEEEERQRGNFPDRFSGHQFPNYSSELNVNALLLGDSALYLCASSGGTPNIQYFGAGTRLSVL.